The clone carrying this TCR beta chain was seen only once. The entry originates in a study of T cell changes during pregnancy in multiple sclerosis. The repertoire was sequenced with immunoSEQ multiplex PCR; TCRdb's copy has only in-frame clones and lacks some. The sample lists 65,000 to 90,000 clones; approximately 90% were seen once. CDR3 size: 15 residues. Germline CDR1 reads SGHRS; CDR2 reads YFSETQ. The J segment lost 1 base and the V segment lost 4 bases, leaving 6 bases of the junction unmatched. Sequenced here: peripheral blood, sampled in the first trimester of pregnancy. This sequence was found in a female donor with multiple sclerosis, enrolled in a pregnancy study. The chain links TRBV5-1 to TRBJ2-3; 7 bases align to TRBD2. For the CDR3, the DNA is TGCGCCAGCAGCCTAGCGGCCGCTGGCACAGATACGCAGTATTTT. This translates into CASSLAAAGTDTQYF.